This T cell receptor beta chain was profiled in a study of Ad26.COV2.S vaccination and SARS-CoV-2 variants. In the study overall: Of the COV1001 trial arms, the Ad26.COV2.S arm included the donor. Study outcomes and limitations: People who got the vaccine or the placebo had similar non-spike TCR breadth. Spike-specific TCR breadth was greater in vaccine than placebo recipients. There was reportedly substantial breadth in spike-specific CD8+ and CD4+ T cell responses after vaccination.

Generated by immunoSEQ multiplex PCR, the TCRdb table keeps only in-frame clones and is missing some. The sample lists a few hundred thousand clones; roughly 90% were seen once. Stated treatment: over 15 received Ad26.COV2.S at low or high dose, single or two shots; 5 received placebo; per-sample allocation not given. The samples date from day 63 after the first vaccine or placebo injection. The germline V gene has CDR1 DFQATT and CDR2 SNEGSKA (reference sequence). This CDR3 region has 14 residues. The J segment lost 7 bases and the V segment lost 3 bases, leaving 8 bases of the junction unmatched. Concerning this clone: As yet, its antigen is unknown. This CDR3 is also generated by other DNA sequences in the sample.

The TCR sequence derives from a person aged 18 to 65 who received the Ad26.COV2.S COVID-19 vaccine or a placebo. The chain uses TRBV20-1 and TRBJ2-1, with 8 bases identical to TRBD2. The specimen comprised peripheral blood, sampled in a trial of Ad26.COV2.S vaccine versus placebo. CDR3 sequence reads: CSASWASGSNEQFF. CDR3 nucleotides: TGCAGTGCTAGTTGGGCTAGCGGGTCTAATGAGCAGTTCTTC.